Shown below are 7 T cell receptor beta chains from a single sample sequenced in a study of regulatory T cells in long-lasting Graves disease. Time point meaning: newly diagnosed GD, antithyroid drugs for less than 3 months. From PBMCs, RNA was extracted and then used to make the TCR library. Assembly of TCR beta libraries relied on iRepertoire HTBI primers together with Arm-PCR of CDR3 regions. TCRdb itself ran the multiplex PCR reads through MiXCR, one entry per CDR3 protein. The sample has about 330,000 distinct CDR3 sequences; roughly 17% are singletons. Separately, the same data were catalogued under a study of T cells in Graves' hyperthyroidism and ophthalmopathy.

Sequenced material: peripheral blood mononuclear cells (PBMCs), taken at new diagnosis, from a patient treated with antithyroid drugs. These receptors came from a woman aged 18 to 35 with Graves disease.

The table lists this clonotype with a few counts. Compared with germline, one end of the junction differs, possibly owing to a read error. This chain joins TRBV12-3 or TRBV12-4 and TRBJ2-7, with 10 bases identical to TRBD1. The CDR3 extends over 15 amino acids. The CDR3 loop reads CASSRGQGGRYEQCF. CDR3 coding DNA: TGTGCCAGCAGTCGCGGACAGGGGGGCAGATACGAGCAGTGCTTC.

The chain joins TRBV9 to TRBJ1-5, with TRBD1 matching over 10 bases. The V and J ends lost 2 bases and 3 bases, in that order; junction bases with no gene match: 2. CDR1 is SGDLS, CDR2 YYNGEE, per germline. This CDR3 spans 15 amino acids. The CDR3 DNA follows: TGTGCCAGCAGCGTGGGACAGGGGCCCAATCAGCCCCAGCATTTT. This encodes CASSVGQGPNQPQHF.

This clonotype has a count of ten or more. This chain joins TRBV2 and TRBJ2-7; maybe TRBD2 (5 bases). The germline gives CDR1 SNHLY, CDR2 FYNNEI. This CDR3 has 15 amino acids. V was trimmed by 8 bases and J by 1 base, leaving 18 bases between them. CDR3: CASGGSGGVSYEQYF. The CDR3 nucleotides are TGTGCCAGCGGAGGATCTGGAGGCGTATCCTACGAGCAGTACTTC.

V is TRBV2 and J is TRBJ1-5; possible D gene TRBD1, 5 bases. The CDR3 is 13 residues long. Between the trimmed V and J ends, which lost 3 bases and 9 bases, there was a span of 12 bases. Germline assignment: CDR1 SNHLY and CDR2 FYNNEI. CDR3 region: CASSEGGGLPQHF. The CDR3 DNA follows: TGTGCCAGCAGTGAGGGGGGAGGTCTGCCCCAGCATTTT.

This clonotype was seen a few times. The chain links TRBV28 to TRBJ1-4; D not certain. V lost 4 bases to trimming and J lost 5 bases, with 11 bases between them. This CDR3 spans 14 amino acids. CDR1 is MDHEN and CDR2 is SYDVKM in the germline V gene. CDR3: CASSSGPINEKLFF. The CDR3 nucleotides are TGTGCCAGCAGTTCCGGACCGATAAATGAAAAACTGTTTTTT.

This clonotype was counted ten times or more. At one boundary the junction diverges from the germline segment, which might be a read error. The chain is built from TRBV7-3 and TRBJ2-5; possibly TRBD2 for D (6 bases). Looked up from germline, CDR1 is SGHTA and CDR2 is FQGTGA. This CDR3 region has 15 residues. Here the CDR3 DNA reads TGTGCCAGCAGCCTAACGGGACTCCCTTCCGAGACCCAGTACTTC. Amino acids: CASSLTGLPSETQYF.

This clonotype was seen ten or more times. J is TRBJ1-1 and V is TRBV28; TRBD1 aligns across 8 bases. V lost 7 bases, J lost 1 base, and 5 bases stayed unmatched. Germline V lookup: CDR1 MDHEN, CDR2 SYDVKM. The CDR3 sequence is 14 residues long. CDR3 DNA sequence: TGTGCCAGCACTCCCGGACAGGGGAACACTGAAGCTTTCTTT. Translating gives CASTPGQGNTEAFF.